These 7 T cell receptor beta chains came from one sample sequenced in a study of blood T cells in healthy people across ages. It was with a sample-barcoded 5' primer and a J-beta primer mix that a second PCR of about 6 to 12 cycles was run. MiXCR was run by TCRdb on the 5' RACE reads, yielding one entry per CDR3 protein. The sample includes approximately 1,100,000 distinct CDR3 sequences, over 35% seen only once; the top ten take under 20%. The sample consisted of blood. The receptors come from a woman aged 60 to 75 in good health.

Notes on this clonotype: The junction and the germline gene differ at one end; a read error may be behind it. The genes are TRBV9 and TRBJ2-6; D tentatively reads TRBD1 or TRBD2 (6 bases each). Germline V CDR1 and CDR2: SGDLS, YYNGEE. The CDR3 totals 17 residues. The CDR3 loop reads CASSVWGARSGANALTF. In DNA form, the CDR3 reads TGTGCCAGCAGCGTATGGGGGGCCCGCTCTGGGGCCAACGCCCTGACTTTC.

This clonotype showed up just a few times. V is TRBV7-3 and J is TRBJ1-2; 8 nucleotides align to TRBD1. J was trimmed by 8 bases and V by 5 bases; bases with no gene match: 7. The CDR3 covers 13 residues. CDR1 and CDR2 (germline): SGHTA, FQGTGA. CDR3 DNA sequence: TGTGCCAGCAGCATCCAGGGGGCGACGGGCTACACCTTC. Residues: CASSIQGATGYTF.

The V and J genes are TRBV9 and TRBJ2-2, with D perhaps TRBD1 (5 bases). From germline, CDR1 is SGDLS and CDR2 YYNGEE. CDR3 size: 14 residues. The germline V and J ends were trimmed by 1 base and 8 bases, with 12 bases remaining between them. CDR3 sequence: CASSVQGTVGELFF. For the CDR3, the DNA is TGTGCCAGCAGCGTACAGGGTACAGTGGGGGAGCTGTTTTTT. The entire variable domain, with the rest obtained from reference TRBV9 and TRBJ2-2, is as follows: DSGVTQTPKHLITATGQRVTLRCSPRSGDLSVYWYQQSLDQGLQFLIQYYNGEERAKGNILERFSAQQFPDLHSELNLSSLELGDSALYFCASSVQGTVGELFFGEGSRLTVL.

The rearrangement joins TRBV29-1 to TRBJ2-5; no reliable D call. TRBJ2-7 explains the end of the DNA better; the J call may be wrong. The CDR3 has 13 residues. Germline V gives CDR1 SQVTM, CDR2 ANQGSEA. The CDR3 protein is CSVYASPDYEQYF. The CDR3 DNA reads TGCAGCGTCTACGCTTCCCCCGACTACGAGCAGTACTTC.

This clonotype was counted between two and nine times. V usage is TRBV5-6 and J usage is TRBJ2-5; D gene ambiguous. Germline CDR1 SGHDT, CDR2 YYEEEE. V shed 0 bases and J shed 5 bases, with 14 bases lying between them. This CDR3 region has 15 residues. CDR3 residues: CASSLERSFRETQYF. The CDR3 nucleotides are TGTGCCAGCAGCTTGGAGAGGTCCTTTAGGGAGACCCAGTACTTC.

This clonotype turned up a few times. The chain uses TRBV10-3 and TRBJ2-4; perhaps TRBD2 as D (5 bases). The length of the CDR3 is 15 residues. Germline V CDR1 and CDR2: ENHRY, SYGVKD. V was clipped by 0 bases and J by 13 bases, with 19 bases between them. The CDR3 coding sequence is TGTGCCATCAGTGAGTCCGGGCTAGCAGCAGCTGGGCAGTACTTC. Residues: CAISESGLAAAGQYF.

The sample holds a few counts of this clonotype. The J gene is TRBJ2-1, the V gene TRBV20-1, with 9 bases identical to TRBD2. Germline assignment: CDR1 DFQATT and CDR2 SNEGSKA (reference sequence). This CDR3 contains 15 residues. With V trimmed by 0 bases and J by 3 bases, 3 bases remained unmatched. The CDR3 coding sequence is TGCAGTGCTAGAGACGAGCGGGAGGACTACAATGAGCAGTTCTTC. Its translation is CSARDEREDYNEQFF.